This section outlines one T cell receptor beta chain sequence together with its context. It lacks a known antigen. One junction end disagrees with the germline gene, perhaps due to a read error. The germline V gene yields KGHDR for CDR1 and SFDVKD for CDR2. The CDR3 covers 16 residues, taking in both the cysteine and the phenylalanine. The kept DNA is CDR3 alone, 48 bases in frame from the first base. Interpreted using the paper, the treatment or condition label stands for: around 19 received Ad26.COV2.S at low or high dose, single or two shots; about 5 received placebo; per-sample allocation not given. Repertoires of vaccine and placebo recipients were sequenced from samples taken on day 63 after the first injection. In Cohort 1b, more than 20 adults aged 18-55 years were enrolled at a single site in Boston, USA, between 29 July and 7 August 2020. Ad26.COV2.S was a replication-incompetent adenovirus type 26 vector expressing a prefusion-stabilized SARS-CoV-2 spike protein from the original Wuhan strain.

This record comes from a study of Ad26.COV2.S vaccination and SARS-CoV-2 variants (TCRdb year 2021). For the study in its entirety: Vaccine-arm donors were drawn from COV1001, a multicentre, randomized, double-blind, placebo-controlled phase I-IIa trial of Ad26.COV2.S in healthy adults. Investigators remained blinded to trial group allocation during experiments and outcome assessment. A total of approximately 32 samples were included in the TCR-sequenced set, comprising some 20 Ad26.COV2.S vaccine recipients, 5 placebo recipients and 8 SARS-CoV-2 convalescent individuals. Participants in the trial were split at random into five groups of five each, receiving low-dose or high-dose Ad26.COV2.S once or twice, or else placebo on both occasions. Ad26.COV2.S was administered intramuscularly at a dose of 5x10^10 or 1x10^11 viral particles, either as one shot or as two shots given 56 days apart. TCRbeta repertoire sequencing served as the tool for gauging how specific and how broad the SARS-CoV-2-reactive T cell receptors were following Ad26.COV2.S vaccination. Points the paper makes about the study in general: After vaccination, substantial breadth of spike-specific CD8+ and CD4+ T cell responses was reported. The study lacked the statistical power to compare responses across vaccine doses or regimens. The authors noted that total T cell responses may have been underestimated by the TCR breadth and depth analyses. Spike-specific TCR breadth was higher in Ad26.COV2.S recipients than in placebo recipients (P = 0.0014). Comparable non-spike TCR breadth was observed between vaccine and placebo recipients, consistent with only spike being contained in the vaccine.

TCRbeta CDR3 regions were sequenced with the immunoSEQ Assay. After extraction, genomic DNA underwent amplification by bias-controlled multiplex PCR, followed by high-throughput sequencing. The published analysis was carried out like this. To quantify the absolute abundance of every unique TCRbeta CDR3 region, sequences were collapsed and filtered. T cell fraction was estimated by normalization of TCRbeta template counts to usable DNA, with usable DNA being measured through amplification of reference genes present in all nucleated cells. Repertoire TCRs were annotated as SARS-CoV-2-specific when V gene, CDR3 amino acid sequence and J gene were exactly matched to a known reactive TCR set. MIRA supplied the reference SARS-CoV-2 TCR set, which was filtered for enrichment in COVID-19-positive ImmuneCODE repertoires so that public or cross-reactive TCRs were removed. Drawing on the MIRA antigens, annotated TCRs were analysed further at the level of specific ORF or position within ORF. Depth was the summed frequency of annotated unique rearrangements, while breadth was defined as annotated unique rearrangements over total unique productive rearrangements. Two-sided Wilcoxon rank-sum tests were applied when comparing TCR breadth between groups. TCRdb holds this immuneACCESS table with in-frame rearrangements only. Some clones are missing; in checked studies, unresolved V genes explain under half, and the rest has no known cause. That table is the source of V, J and clone size, and D and trimming were worked out from the DNA. Across this sample there are about 350,000 clones, with about 88% seen only once. The top ten constitute approximately 3.5% of the sample.

This sequence uses TRBV24-1 and TRBJ2-5; TRBD1 is perhaps the D gene, given 6 matching bases. The source of this sequence is a person between 18 and 59 years old who received the Ad26.COV2.S COVID-19 vaccine or a placebo. The sequenced sample was peripheral blood, obtained in a trial of Ad26.COV2.S vaccine versus placebo. At the DNA level, the sequence is TGTGCCTCCAGTGGGGGCACAGGAGTTTACCAAGAGACCCAGTACTTC. It is translated as CASSGGTGVYQETQYF.